Listed here are 21 T cell receptor beta chains from one sample, sequenced in a study of siplizumab effects on memory and regulatory T cells. The table came from immunoSEQ multiplex PCR; TCRdb's copy has only in-frame clones and leaves some out. The table includes approximately 94,000 clones, more than 85% detected once. The sequencing sample was made of CD4+ T cells sorted from blood. The origin of the receptors is a human donor in good health.

V gene TRBV19 combines with J gene TRBJ2-7; possibly TRBD1 or TRBD2 for D (6 bases each). CDR1 is LNHDA, CDR2 SQIVND, per germline (reference sequence). Trimming shortened V by 7 bases and J by 5 bases, and 18 bases separated the two germline ends. This CDR3 has 14 amino acids. This chain's CDR3 is CASTPPGAIDEQYF. CDR3 in DNA: TGTGCCAGTACCCCTCCGGGGGCCATAGACGAGCAGTACTTC.

This clone has only one observation. This chain connects TRBV5-1 to TRBJ1-1, with D uncertain. Germline V gene sequence: CDR1 SGHRS, CDR2 YFSETQ. The ends were cut back, 4 bases at V and 4 bases at J, with 11 bases in the middle. The CDR3 is made up of 13 amino acids. DNA of the CDR3: TGCGCCAGCAGCATCGGGTGGGGCACTGAAGCTTTCTTT. As protein: CASSIGWGTEAFF. Combining the CDR3 with reference TRBV5-1 and TRBJ1-1 gives the whole variable domain KAGVTQTPRYLIKTRGQQVTLSCSPISGHRSVSWYQQTPGQGLQFLFEYFSETQRNKGNFPGRFSGRQFSNSRSEMNVSTLELGDSALYLCASSIGWGTEAFFGQGTRLTVV.

V gene TRBV7-2 combines with J gene TRBJ2-2; either TRBD1 or TRBD2 may fit D (5 bases each). Germline values: CDR1 SGHTA, CDR2 FQGNSA. The V end was cut by 8 bases, the J end by 7 bases, with 17 bases between. The CDR3 length is 14 residues. CDR3 DNA sequence: TGTGCCAGCCGGACTCAGGGAATAAGCGGGGAGCTGTTTTTT. As protein: CASRTQGISGELFF.

The chain recombines TRBV7-3 with TRBJ2-2; D remains unclear. The germline gives CDR1 SGHTA, CDR2 FQGTGA. V was shortened by 3 bases and J by 2 bases, with 10 bases between the two germline ends. CDR3 length equals 15 residues. The CDR3 protein is CASSFQGPNTGELFF. In nucleotides, the CDR3 is TGTGCCAGCAGCTTCCAAGGGCCCAACACCGGGGAGCTGTTTTTT.

In DNA, the CDR3 is TGCGCCAGCAGCTTGGACGGCTACGAGCAGTACTTC. Translated: CASSLDGYEQYF. The rearrangement joins TRBV5-1 to TRBJ2-5; no clear D gene. The end of the DNA is better explained by TRBJ2-7, so the J call may be wrong. Germline V gives CDR1 SGHRS, CDR2 YFSETQ. The CDR3 sequence is 12 residues long.

The rearrangement uses TRBV28 and TRBJ1-5, with a tentative D call TRBD1 (6 bases). The CDR3 has 14 residues. In germline, CDR1 is MDHEN, CDR2 SYDVKM. Trimming pared 6 bases from V and 10 bases from J, leaving 19 bases between. The CDR3 nucleotides read TGTGCCAGCAGACCCGGGGGGGCAATCAGCCCCCAGCATTTT. This codes for CASRPGGAISPQHF.

The V gene is TRBV11-2, the J gene TRBJ2-3; D uncertain. V was cut by 0 bases and J by 5 bases, with 9 bases left in between. The CDR3 runs 14 residues. The germline V gene has CDR1 SGHAT and CDR2 FQNNGV. The DNA for the CDR3 is TGTGCCAGCAGCTTAGATAGCCCGAAAGATACGCAGTATTTT. It encodes CASSLDSPKDTQYF.

The chain recombines TRBV9 with TRBJ2-7; 12 nucleotides agree with TRBD1. Per germline, CDR1 SGDLS and CDR2 YYNGEE. The length of the CDR3 is 15 residues. The V segment lost 1 base and the J segment 5 bases; nucleotides outside the gene matches: 4. Here the CDR3 reads CASSVRGTGGDEQYF. CDR3 nucleotide sequence: TGTGCCAGCAGCGTAAGAGGGACAGGGGGCGACGAGCAGTACTTC.

This rearrangement joins TRBV28 to TRBJ2-3; D is unclear. The V gene's germline CDR1 is MDHEN and CDR2 SYDVKM. The CDR3 has 13 amino acids. Trimming shortened V by 6 bases and J by 0 bases, and 7 bases separated the two germline ends. CDR3 region: CASSAPSTDTQYF. The CDR3 region has the DNA TGTGCCAGCAGCGCGCCAAGCACAGATACGCAGTATTTT. The whole variable domain, remainder taken from reference TRBV28 and TRBJ2-3, is DVKVTQSSRYLVKRTGEKVFLECVQDMDHENMFWYRQDPGLGLRLIYFSYDVKMKEKGDIPEGYSVSREKKERFSLILESASTNQTSMYLCASSAPSTDTQYFGPGTRLTVL.

This clone was detected only once. J is TRBJ2-3 and V is TRBV4-1; D is unclear. Trimming cost V 4 bases and J 5 bases, with 13 bases left between them. Germline values: CDR1 MGHRA, CDR2 YSYEKL. The CDR3 has 14 residues. This chain's CDR3 is CASSRDRAQDTQYF. In nucleotides, the CDR3 is TGCGCCAGCAGCCGAGACCGGGCCCAAGATACGCAGTATTTT.

The J gene is TRBJ2-7, the V gene TRBV14; D not certain. This CDR3 is built from 16 residues. The germline V gene has CDR1 SGHDN and CDR2 FVKESK. V was trimmed by 0 bases and J by 2 bases, leaving 14 bases between them. CDR3 coding DNA: TGTGCCAGCAGCCAAGATGTAAGGGTCCTACCCTACGAGCAGTACTTC. Protein: CASSQDVRVLPYEQYF.

The J gene is TRBJ1-2, the V gene TRBV5-6; D possibly corresponds to TRBD1 (5 bases). Looked up from germline, CDR1 is SGHDT and CDR2 is YYEEEE. The CDR3 is 13 amino acids. V was shortened by 0 bases and J by 2 bases, with 5 bases between the two germline ends. The CDR3 DNA sequence: TGTGCCAGCAGCTTGGGGGACAACTATGGCTACACCTTC. Protein sequence: CASSLGDNYGYTF.

CDR3 coding DNA: TGTGCCAGCAGCTTAGGCGCATCTAGCACAGATACGCAGTATTTT. Translation gives CASSLGASSTDTQYF. V gene TRBV7-2 combines with J gene TRBJ2-3; D not resolved. The V gene's germline CDR1 is SGHTA and CDR2 FQGNSA. The CDR3 is made up of 15 amino acids. V was pared by 1 base and J by 0 bases, with 8 bases between.

The genes are TRBV5-4 and TRBJ2-5; tentative D call: TRBD1 (6 bases). The germline CDR1 and CDR2 sequences are SGHNT and YYREEE (reference sequence). V lost 3 bases, J lost 5 bases, and 14 bases lay in between. The CDR3 is 14 amino acids. The CDR3 protein is CASSSQGDGETQYF. The CDR3 bases are TGTGCCAGCAGCTCACAGGGAGATGGTGAGACCCAGTACTTC.

V gene TRBV28 combines with J gene TRBJ2-2; 8 bases align to TRBD1. Germline CDR1 is MDHEN and CDR2 is SYDVKM. There are 14 residues in the CDR3. The junction had 2 bases not matched to a gene; V was cut back by 5 bases and J by 3 bases. The CDR3 region is CASSETGDTGELFF. CDR3 nucleotide sequence: TGTGCCAGCAGTGAGACAGGGGACACCGGGGAGCTGTTTTTT. Variable domain in full (rest from reference TRBV28 and TRBJ2-2): DVKVTQSSRYLVKRTGEKVFLECVQDMDHENMFWYRQDPGLGLRLIYFSYDVKMKEKGDIPEGYSVSREKKERFSLILESASTNQTSMYLCASSETGDTGELFFGEGSRLTVL.

The rearrangement joins TRBV30 to TRBJ2-6; D remains ambiguous. The V end was cut by 4 bases, the J end by 0 bases, with 16 bases between. The CDR3 consists of 17 residues. Germline V gene lookup returns CDR1 GTSNPN and CDR2 SVGIG (reference sequence). The CDR3 protein is CAWIGGSLISGANVLTF. The CDR3 DNA is TGTGCCTGGATTGGCGGATCCCTTATCTCTGGGGCCAACGTCCTGACTTTC.

The chain combines TRBV27 with TRBJ1-3; D is uncertain. The germline gives CDR1 MNHEY, CDR2 SMNVEV (reference sequence). This CDR3 comprises 14 residues. Trimming removed 6 bases from V and 7 bases from J, with 16 bases in between. The CDR3 DNA reads as TGTGCCAGCAGAGACCCTGCCCTGGGGAACACCATATATTTT. It codes for CASRDPALGNTIYF.

The rearrangement joins TRBV2 to TRBJ1-1, with TRBD1 matching over 7 bases. Per the germline V gene, CDR1 is SNHLY and CDR2 is FYNNEI. V lost 6 bases and J lost 0; bases outside the gene matches: 10. The CDR3 is made up of 16 amino acids. CDR3 sequence: CASRQWARGMNTEAFF. CDR3 coding DNA: TGTGCCAGCAGACAATGGGCCAGGGGGATGAACACTGAAGCTTTCTTT.

The chain combines TRBV11-2 with TRBJ2-1; D may be TRBD1 (6 bases). This CDR3 comprises 15 residues. V gave up 3 bases and J gave up 4 bases, with 13 bases separating them. The germline CDR1 and CDR2 sequences are SGHAT and FQNNGV. CDR3 DNA: TGTGCCAGCAGCTTGATCTCGGGGACATACAATGAGCAGTTCTTC. It translates to CASSLISGTYNEQFF.

The chain employs TRBV2 and TRBJ2-7; D remains ambiguous. This CDR3 is built from 12 residues. CDR1 is SNHLY and CDR2 is FYNNEI in the germline V gene. Trimming took off 6 bases at V and 1 base at J, with 7 bases between the two ends. CDR3 protein: CASSAQSYEQYF. DNA for the CDR3: TGTGCCAGCAGCGCCCAGTCCTACGAGCAGTACTTC.

The genes are TRBV27 and TRBJ1-2, with a tentative D call TRBD1 (5 bases). Germline lookup yields CDR1 MNHEY and CDR2 SMNVEV (reference sequence). Trimming cost V 7 bases and J 5 bases, with 14 bases left between them. CDR3 length equals 13 residues. Here the CDR3 DNA reads TGTGCCAGCACTCACAACCCAGGGTATGGCTACACCTTC. Translating gives CASTHNPGYGYTF.